This T cell receptor beta chain came from a study of vaccination and CD4 T cells after COVID-19 (dated by TCRdb to the early 2020s). Looking at the study overall: Every convalescent patient had a positive nasal swab PCR test for SARS-CoV-2, with mild disease in several patients and severe disease in one. In the convalescent cohort there were six males and four females, among whom were two Hispanic individuals, seven Caucasians, two Asians and one multiracial person. Two doses of either the Pfizer-BioNTech BNT162b2 vaccine (n=8) or the Moderna mRNA-1273 vaccine (n=2) were administered to participants. Post-COVID blood samples from convalescent patients were collected a median of roughly 100 days after diagnosis, with a range of about 35 to 161 days. Post-vaccine blood samples were collected a median of approximately eleven weeks after the second vaccine dose, ranging from roughly 14 to 241 days. Culture stimuli were overlapping spike peptide pools from SARS-CoV-2 and from the common cold coronaviruses HCoV-NL63, HCoV-OC43 and HCoV-229E. As controls, cultures received a CEFX viral epitope pool (the positive control), an HIV-1 Nef peptide pool (the negative control), or no peptide at all. In roughly eleven COVID-19 convalescent patients and a handful of infection-naive healthy vaccine recipients, the spike-specific CD4+ TCR repertoire before mRNA vaccination was compared with the repertoire after mRNA vaccination.

The meaning of the sample's treatment or condition label: roughly 10-day PBMC culture with coronavirus spike peptide pools or control peptides (ViraFEST assay). The ViraFEST assay was used in the study, in which antigen-specific T cells were expanded with peptide pools and expanded clonotypes were subsequently identified by TCR sequencing. Positive SARS-CoV-2 PCR tests in the convalescent patients dated from March to December 2020, before Alpha, Beta and Delta variants emerged in the United States. Over 1.5 million PBMCs per well were cultured in IMDM with roughly 5% human AB serum and about 9.2 IU/ml IL-2, plus 10 ug/ml peptide pools. Half of the culture medium was replaced with fresh IL-2-containing medium on days 3 and 7. CD4+ T cells were isolated after roughly eleven days of culture through negative selection using the EasySep CD4+ T cell isolation kit. Ficoll-Paque Plus gradient centrifugation was used to isolate PBMCs from whole blood, and the isolated PBMCs were then either used fresh or cryopreserved at -140C. Culture conditions were generally each tested in triplicate wells.

The trim is 3 bases for V and 5 bases for J, with a gap of 12 bases between the germline ends. Its CDR3 holds 14 amino acids, cysteine through phenylalanine. Only the CDR3 DNA stays, 42 bases, in frame from base 1. As encoded in the germline V gene, CDR1 is SGDLS while CDR2 is YYNGEE. To prepare the library, PCR was applied. DNA from cultured CD4+ T cells underwent TCR sequencing with the Oncomine TCR Beta short-read assay at the Johns Hopkins FTIC core. The QIAamp micro DNA kit was used to extract genomic DNA from the cultured CD4+ T cells. Oncomine TCR Beta libraries from cultured CD4+ T cells were pooled using unique dual indexes and sequenced on an Illumina iSeq 100. Under the source paper's analysis protocol: Non-productive sequences were removed, and CDR3s not starting with C, not ending with F or W, or shorter than 7 amino acids were discarded. Antigen-specific clonotypes were identified with the MANAFEST web application by comparing peptide-stimulated wells with reference and other culture wells. For a clone to be called positive, the clone needed an FDR below 0.05, an odds ratio above 5, and a productive frequency above 0.1% in at least two of three replicate wells. A clonotype counted as cross-reactive if it showed significant expansion both in the SARS-CoV-2 spike wells and in at least one common cold coronavirus spike condition. CDR3 homology was assessed with Levenshtein distances (stringdist) and unrooted phylogenetic trees (ape) in R version 3.6.1. TCRdb reworked the public reads: Q25 trimming with fastp, MiXCR clone assembly, productive beta chains retained. Entries that share a CDR3 protein sequence are merged under the most common genes and DNA. The V and J calls and clone size are TCRdb's, not the authors'. A total of approximately 12,000 distinct CDR3 sequences appear in this sample, about 50% of them only once. Jointly, the top ten make up roughly 29% of the sample.

General findings and caveats noted by the study authors: In convalescent patients, a median roughly 85% of post-vaccine SARS-CoV-2-reactive clones were detected only after vaccination, suggesting vaccine-specific priming. Although the median number of SARS-CoV-2-reactive clonotypes went up from some 23 after infection to 38 after vaccination, the increase was not significant. In convalescent patients, nearly all vaccine-specific clones (304 of 307) were found to be mono-reactive for SARS-CoV-2 spike rather than cross-reactive with common cold coronaviruses. Only a relatively small number of convalescent patients were included in the study, and early timepoints following natural infection were not analyzed.

In this sample, this clonotype turned up a few times. Its antigen remains undetermined. No much larger clonotype is one base removed from it; base qualities were not supplied. The sequencing input was CD4+ T cells from blood, cultured in vitro. The chain is assembled from TRBV9 and TRBJ1-5; a weak D assignment points to TRBD1 (5 bases agree). This sequence was found in a human donor who had recovered from COVID-19. The CDR3 region has the sequence CASSGGGVYQPQHF. At the DNA level, the sequence is TGTGCCAGCAGCGGCGGGGGGGTCTATCAGCCCCAGCATTTT.